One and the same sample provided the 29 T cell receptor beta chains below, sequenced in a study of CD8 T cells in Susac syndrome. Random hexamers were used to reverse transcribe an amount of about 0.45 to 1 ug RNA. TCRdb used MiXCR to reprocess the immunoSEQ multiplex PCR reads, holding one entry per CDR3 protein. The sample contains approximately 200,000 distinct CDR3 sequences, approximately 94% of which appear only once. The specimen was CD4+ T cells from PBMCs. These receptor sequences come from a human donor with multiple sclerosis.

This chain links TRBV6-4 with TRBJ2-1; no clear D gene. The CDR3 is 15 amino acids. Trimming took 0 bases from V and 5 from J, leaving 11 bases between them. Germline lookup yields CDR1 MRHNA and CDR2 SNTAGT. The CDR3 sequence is CASSDSARGHNEQFF. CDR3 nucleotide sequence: TGTGCCAGCAGTGACTCGGCTAGAGGCCACAATGAGCAGTTCTTC.

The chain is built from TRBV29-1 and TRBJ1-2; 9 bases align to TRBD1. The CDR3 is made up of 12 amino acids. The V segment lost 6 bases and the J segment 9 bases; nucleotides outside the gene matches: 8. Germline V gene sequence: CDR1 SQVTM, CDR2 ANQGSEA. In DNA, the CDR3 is TGCAGCGTATCAGGGACAGGGAAGAGCTACACCTTC. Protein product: CSVSGTGKSYTF.

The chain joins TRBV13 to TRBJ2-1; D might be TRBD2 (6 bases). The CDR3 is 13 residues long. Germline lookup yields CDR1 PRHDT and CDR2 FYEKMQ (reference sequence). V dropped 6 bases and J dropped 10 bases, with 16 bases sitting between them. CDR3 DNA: TGTGCCAGCAGGAGATCCTTGAGCGGGGAGCAGTTCTTC. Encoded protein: CASRRSLSGEQFF.

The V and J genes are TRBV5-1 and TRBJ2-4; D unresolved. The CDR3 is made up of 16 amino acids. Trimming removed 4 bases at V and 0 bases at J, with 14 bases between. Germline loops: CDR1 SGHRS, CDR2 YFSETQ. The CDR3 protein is CASSKDGALAKNIQYF. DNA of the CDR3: TGCGCCAGCAGCAAGGACGGCGCCCTAGCCAAAAACATTCAGTACTTC.

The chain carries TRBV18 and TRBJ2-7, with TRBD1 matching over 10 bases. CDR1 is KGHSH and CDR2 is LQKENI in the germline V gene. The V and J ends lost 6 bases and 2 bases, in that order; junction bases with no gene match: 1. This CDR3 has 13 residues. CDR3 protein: CASSGQGAYEQYF. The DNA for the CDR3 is TGTGCCAGCTCCGGACAGGGGGCCTACGAGCAGTACTTC. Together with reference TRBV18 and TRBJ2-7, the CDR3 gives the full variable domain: NAGVMQNPRHLVRRRGQEARLRCSPMKGHSHVYWYRQLPEEGLKFMVYLQKENIIDESGMPKERFSAEFPKEGPSILRIQQVVRGDSAAYFCASSGQGAYEQYFGPGTRLTVT.

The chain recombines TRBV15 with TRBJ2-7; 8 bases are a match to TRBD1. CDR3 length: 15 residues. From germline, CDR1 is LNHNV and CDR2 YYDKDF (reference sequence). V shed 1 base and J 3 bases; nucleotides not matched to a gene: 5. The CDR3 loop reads CATSRADRVSYEQYF. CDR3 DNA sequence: TGTGCCACCAGCAGAGCGGACAGGGTCAGCTACGAGCAGTACTTC.

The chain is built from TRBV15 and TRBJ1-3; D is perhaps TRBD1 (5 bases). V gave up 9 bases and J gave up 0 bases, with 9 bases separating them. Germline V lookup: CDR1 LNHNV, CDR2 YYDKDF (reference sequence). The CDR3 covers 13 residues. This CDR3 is CATRGNSGNTIYF. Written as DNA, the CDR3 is TGTGCCACTAGGGGAAACTCTGGAAACACCATATATTTT.

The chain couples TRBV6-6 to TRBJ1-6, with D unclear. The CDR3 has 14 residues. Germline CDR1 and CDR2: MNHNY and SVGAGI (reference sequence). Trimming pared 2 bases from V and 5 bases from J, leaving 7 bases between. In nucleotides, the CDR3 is TGTGCCAGCAGTTACGTAGGAAATAATTCACCCCTCCACTTT. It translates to CASSYVGNNSPLHF.

CDR3 in DNA: TGTGCCTGGAACAGGGGGCTCGGTGGCAATCAGCCCCAGCATTTT. Translation gives CAWNRGLGGNQPQHF. The chain combines TRBV30 with TRBJ1-5, with 9 bases matching TRBD1. This CDR3 is 15 amino acids long. Germline values: CDR1 GTSNPN, CDR2 SVGIG (reference sequence). V lost 4 bases and J lost 2; bases outside the gene matches: 6. Filled out from reference TRBV30 and TRBJ1-5, the complete variable domain reads SQTIHQWPATLVQPVGSPLSLECTVEGTSNPNLYWYRQAAGRGLQLLFYSVGIGQISSEVPQNLSASRPQDRQFILSSKKLLLSDSGFYLCAWNRGLGGNQPQHFGDGTRLSIL.

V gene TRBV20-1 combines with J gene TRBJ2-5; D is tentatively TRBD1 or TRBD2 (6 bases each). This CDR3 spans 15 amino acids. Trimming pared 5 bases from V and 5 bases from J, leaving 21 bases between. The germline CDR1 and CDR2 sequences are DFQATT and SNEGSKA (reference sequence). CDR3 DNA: TGCAGTGCTTCGCCTGAGGGGGGCCGGCAGGAGACCCAGTACTTC. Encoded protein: CSASPEGGRQETQYF.

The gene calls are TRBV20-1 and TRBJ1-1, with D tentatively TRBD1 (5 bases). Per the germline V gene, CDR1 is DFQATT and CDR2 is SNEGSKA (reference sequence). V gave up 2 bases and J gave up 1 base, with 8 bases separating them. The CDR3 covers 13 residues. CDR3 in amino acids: CSARSGTNTEAFF. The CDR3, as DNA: TGCAGTGCTAGATCCGGGACGAACACTGAAGCTTTCTTT.

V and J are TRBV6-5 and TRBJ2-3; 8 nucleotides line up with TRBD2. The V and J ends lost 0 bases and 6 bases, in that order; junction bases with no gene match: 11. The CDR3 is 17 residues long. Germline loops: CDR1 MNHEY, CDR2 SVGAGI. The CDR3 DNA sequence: TGTGCCAGCAGTTACTCGTCACCGGGACTAGGAGGTGATACGCAGTATTTT. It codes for CASSYSSPGLGGDTQYF.

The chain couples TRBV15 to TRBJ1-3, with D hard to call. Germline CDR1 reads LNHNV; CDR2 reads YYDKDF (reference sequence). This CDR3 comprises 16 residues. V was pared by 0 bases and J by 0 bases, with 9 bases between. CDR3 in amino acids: CATSRDGQNSGNTIYF. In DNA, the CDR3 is TGTGCCACCAGCAGAGATGGGCAGAACTCTGGAAACACCATATATTTT.

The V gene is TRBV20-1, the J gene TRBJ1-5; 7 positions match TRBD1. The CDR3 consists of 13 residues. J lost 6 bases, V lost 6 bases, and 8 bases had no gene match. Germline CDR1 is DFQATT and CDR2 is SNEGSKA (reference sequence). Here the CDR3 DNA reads TGCAGTGCATGGGGACAGCGCGGTCAGCCCCAGCATTTT. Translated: CSAWGQRGQPQHF.

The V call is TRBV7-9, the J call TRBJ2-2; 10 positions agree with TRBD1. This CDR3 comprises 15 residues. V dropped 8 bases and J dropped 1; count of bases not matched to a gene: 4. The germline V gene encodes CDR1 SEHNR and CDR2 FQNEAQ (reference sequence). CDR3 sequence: CASRGDRGNTGELFF. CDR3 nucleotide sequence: TGTGCCAGCCGCGGGGACAGGGGGAACACCGGGGAGCTGTTTTTT.

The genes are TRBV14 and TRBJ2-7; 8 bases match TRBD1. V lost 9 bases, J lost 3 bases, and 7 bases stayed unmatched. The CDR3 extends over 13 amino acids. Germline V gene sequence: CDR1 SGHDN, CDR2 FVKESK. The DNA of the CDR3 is TGTGCCAGTCAACTGGGGACAGGCTACGAGCAGTACTTC. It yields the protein CASQLGTGYEQYF.

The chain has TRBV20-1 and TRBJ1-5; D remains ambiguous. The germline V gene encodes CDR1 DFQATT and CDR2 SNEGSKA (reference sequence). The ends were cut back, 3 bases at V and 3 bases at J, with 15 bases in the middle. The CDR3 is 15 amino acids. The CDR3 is CSARGRSGFNQPQHF. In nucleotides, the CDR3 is TGCAGTGCTAGGGGTAGGTCCGGGTTCAATCAGCCCCAGCATTTT.

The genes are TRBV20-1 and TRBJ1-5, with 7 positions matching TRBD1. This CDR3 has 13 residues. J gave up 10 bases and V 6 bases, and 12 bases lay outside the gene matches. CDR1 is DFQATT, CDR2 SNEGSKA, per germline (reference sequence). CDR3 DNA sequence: TGCAGTGCGGCCGCCGGGACAGTATCCCCCCAGCATTTT. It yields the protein CSAAAGTVSPQHF.

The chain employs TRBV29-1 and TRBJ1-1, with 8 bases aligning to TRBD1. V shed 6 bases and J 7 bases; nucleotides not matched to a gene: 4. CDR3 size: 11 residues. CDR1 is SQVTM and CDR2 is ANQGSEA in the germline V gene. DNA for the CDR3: TGCAGCGTCACAGGGGGTTTTGAAGCTTTCTTT. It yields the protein CSVTGGFEAFF.

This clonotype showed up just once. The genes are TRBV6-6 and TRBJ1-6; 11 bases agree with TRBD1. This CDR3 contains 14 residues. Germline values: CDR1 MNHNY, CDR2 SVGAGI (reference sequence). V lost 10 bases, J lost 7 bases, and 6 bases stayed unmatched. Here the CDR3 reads CATLDRGQNSPLHF. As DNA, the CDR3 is TGTGCCACCTTGGACAGGGGGCAAAATTCACCCCTCCACTTT.

This CDR3 is CASSKPLGQTYEQYF. CDR3 bases: TGTGCCAGCAGTAAACCCTTGGGACAGACGTACGAGCAGTACTTC. This chain connects TRBV6-2 or TRBV6-3 to TRBJ2-7, with 7 positions matching TRBD1. This CDR3 is built from 15 residues. After removal of 5 bases from V and 4 bases from J, the junction contained 11 bases not matched to a gene. Germline V gene data show CDR1 as MNHEY and CDR2 as SVGEGT.

The CDR3 is CASSYSRQGTKFF. The DNA for the CDR3 is TGTGCCAGCAGTTACTCGAGGCAGGGGACAAAGTTTTTT. The chain uses TRBV6-2 or TRBV6-3 and TRBJ1-4; tentative D call: TRBD1 (6 bases). The V end was cut by 0 bases, the J end by 16 bases, with 15 bases between. The CDR3 spans 13 residues. Germline V gene sequence: CDR1 MNHEY, CDR2 SVGEGT.

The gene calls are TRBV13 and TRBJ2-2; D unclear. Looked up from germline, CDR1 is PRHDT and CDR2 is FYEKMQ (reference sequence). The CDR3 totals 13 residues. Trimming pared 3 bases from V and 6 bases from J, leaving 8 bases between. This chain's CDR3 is CASSFTLAGELFF. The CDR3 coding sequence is TGTGCCAGCAGCTTTACTCTCGCCGGGGAGCTGTTTTTT.

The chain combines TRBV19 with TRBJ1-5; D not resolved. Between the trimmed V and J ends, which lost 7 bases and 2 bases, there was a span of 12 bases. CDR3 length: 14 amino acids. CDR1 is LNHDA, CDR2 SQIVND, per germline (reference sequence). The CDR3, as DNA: TGTGCCAGTAAGCACGCGGGAGGCAATCAGCCCCAGCATTTT. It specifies CASKHAGGNQPQHF.

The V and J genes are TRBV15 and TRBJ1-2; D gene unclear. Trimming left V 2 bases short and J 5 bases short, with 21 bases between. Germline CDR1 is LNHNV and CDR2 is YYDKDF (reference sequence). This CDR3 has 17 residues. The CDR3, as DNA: TGTGCCACCAGCAGACCTCTGGGGAGGGAAGCCGCTTATGGCTACACCTTC. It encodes CATSRPLGREAAYGYTF.

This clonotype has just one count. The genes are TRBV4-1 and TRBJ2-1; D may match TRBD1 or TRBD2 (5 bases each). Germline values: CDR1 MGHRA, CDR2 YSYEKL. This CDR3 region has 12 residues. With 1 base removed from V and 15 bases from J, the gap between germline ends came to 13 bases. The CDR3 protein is CASSQAGPGRFF. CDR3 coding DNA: TGCGCCAGCAGCCAAGCGGGGCCAGGGCGGTTCTTC.

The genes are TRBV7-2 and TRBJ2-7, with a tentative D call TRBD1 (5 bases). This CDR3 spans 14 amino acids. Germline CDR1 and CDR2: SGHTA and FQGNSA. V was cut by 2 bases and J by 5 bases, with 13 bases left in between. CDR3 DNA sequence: TGTGCCAGCAGCTTATATGGCAGGGCGGACGAGCAGTACTTC. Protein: CASSLYGRADEQYF.

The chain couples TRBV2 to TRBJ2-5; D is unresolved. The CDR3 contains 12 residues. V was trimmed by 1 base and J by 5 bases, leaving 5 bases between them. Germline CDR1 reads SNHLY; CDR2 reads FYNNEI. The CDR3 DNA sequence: TGTGCCAGCAGTGAAGGGGGTGAGACCCAGTACTTC. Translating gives CASSEGGETQYF.

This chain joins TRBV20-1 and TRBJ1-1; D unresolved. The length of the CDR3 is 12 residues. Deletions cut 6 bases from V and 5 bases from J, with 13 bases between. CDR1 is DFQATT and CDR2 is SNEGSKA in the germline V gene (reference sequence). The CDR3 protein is CSASRLGTEAFF. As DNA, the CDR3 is TGCAGTGCCTCCCGATTGGGAACTGAAGCTTTCTTT.